This TCR beta chain was sequenced in a study of beta chain features in type 1 diabetes. In the study overall: Sorted cells numbering roughly 100,000,000 were examined across all samples. Findings and caveats of the study: In type 1 diabetes patients, VDJ junctions had fewer insertions; deletions at these junctions were more frequent. Shortening that was moderate but significant affected the TCRB CDR3s of Type 1 diabetes patients in all four CD4+ subsets.

CD45RO/CCR7/CD25/CD127/CD95/CD27 separated CD4+ naive, central memory, regulatory and stem cell-like memory cells by sorting. Trimming cost V 4 bases and J 3 bases; bases outside gene matches: 3. Germline V lookup: CDR1 MNHEY, CDR2 SMNVEV (reference sequence). CDR3 length: 14 amino acids. Regarding this clone: What it recognizes is unknown.

The isolated RNA, all of it, was reverse transcribed, so expressed TCRB transcripts were what got sequenced. Sequenced naive, central memory and regulatory T cell samples produced an average of about 3.6 million reads. Assay used: immunoSEQ multiplex PCR; TCRdb lists only in-frame clones, some missing. The sample carries more than 100,000 clones, roughly 28% recorded once. The chain recombines TRBV27 with TRBJ1-5, with TRBD1 matching 7 bases. Sequenced input: central memory CD4+ T cells from blood. The TCR sequence derives from a woman aged 18-35 years with type 1 diabetes. The CDR3 is CASSWGQHNQPQHF. CDR3 nucleotide sequence: TGTGCCAGCAGTTGGGGACAGCACAATCAGCCCCAGCATTTT.